This TCR beta chain was captured in a study of CD8 T cells in Susac syndrome. Reverse transcription used 0.5 to 1 ug RNA and random hexamers. MiXCR, run by TCRdb on the immunoSEQ multiplex PCR reads, gives a single entry per CDR3 protein. The sample yields 150,000 to 250,000 distinct CDR3 sequences, 90% to 95% seen once. This CDR3 comprises 13 residues. Trimming removed 1 base from V and 10 bases from J, with 11 bases in between. From germline, CDR1 is LGHDT and CDR2 YNNKEL (reference sequence). Sequences were obtained from CD4+ T cells from PBMCs. The clonotype originates from a human donor with multiple sclerosis. V and J are TRBV3-1 and TRBJ2-1; no clear D. The CDR3 region is CASSQGPFGEQFF. Here the CDR3 DNA reads TGTGCCAGCAGCCAAGGTCCCTTTGGAGAGCAGTTCTTC.